This T cell receptor beta chain was profiled in a study of cytomegalovirus exposure and HLA in healthy donors. Notes on this clone: What it binds is unknown.

In the PCR, 60 Vbeta and 13 Jbeta primers were used. TCRdb's table, derived via immunoSEQ multiplex PCR, lists solely in-frame clones and lacks some. The table has roughly 180,000 clones, about four fifths seen once. V shed 8 bases and J shed 1 base, with 15 bases lying between them. This CDR3 has 15 amino acids. The germline CDR1 and CDR2 sequences are PRHDT and FYEKMQ (reference sequence). Findings and limits, study-wide: The Asian-associated ancestry cluster reportedly had fewer N-insertions than the approximately 670-donor mean in a later analysis. The authors considered a cluster of highly shared sequence variants likely to be a sequencing artifact. Many donors shared some public TCRs, even though most TCR sequences were rare.

Material: PBMCs. The TCR originated in a female donor in good health and CMV-seronegative. The rearrangement uses TRBV13 and TRBJ2-1, with D perhaps TRBD1 (8 bases). CDR3 protein: CASRNRGGSYNEQFF. The CDR3 nucleotides are TGTGCCAGCCGAAACAGGGGGGGGTCCTACAATGAGCAGTTCTTC.